The rows below give T cell receptor beta chains drawn from one sample of a study of control samples from healthy donors and cancer patients. Only in-frame clones appear in the TCRdb table, and some are missing; sequencing was by immunoSEQ multiplex PCR. This sample yields 150,000 to 200,000 clones, of which around nine tenths are seen a single time; approximately 1.5% belongs to the top ten. Sequenced material: blood. The receptors originated from a man aged 30 to 45 in good health. CDR3s include the opening cysteine and the closing phenylalanine or tryptophan. D genes are given only for firm matches. Size tells how often a clone was seen (once, few, many) or the class of an expanded clone, and some rows leave it out.

NA,TRBJ2-1,TRBV4-1,NA,TGCGCCAGCAGTCAGATAAGTCCGGGTCCCCCGCGCAATGAGCAGTTCTTC,CASSQISPGPPRNEQFF
NA,TRBJ2-7,TRBV2,TRBD2,TGTGCCAGCAGTGAAGCGCGGGAGTACGAGCAGTACTTC,CASSEAREYEQYF
NA,TRBJ2-7,TRBV18,NA,TGTGCCAGCTCACCGTCTCAATACGAGCAGTACTTC,CASSPSQYEQYF
NA,TRBJ1-6,TRBV5-6,NA,TGTGCCAGCAGCTTGGGGACAGTGGATTCACCCCTCCACTTT,CASSLGTVDSPLHF
NA,TRBJ1-4,TRBV7-8,NA,TGTGCCAGCAGCCCCACGGCAACTAATGAAAAACTGTTTTTT,CASSPTATNEKLFF
NA,TRBJ2-2,TRBV11-3,TRBD1,TGTGCCAGCAGCCCCGGGACAGGGGGCCCCGGGGAGCTGTTTTTT,CASSPGTGGPGELFF
once,TRBJ1-1,TRBV19,NA,TGTGCCAGTAGTAAGGCAGGAGCATTCAATGAAGCTTTCTTT,CASSKAGAFNEAFF
NA,TRBJ2-5,TRBV10-3,NA,TGTGCCATCAGTCGGAGCGGGCAGGGCGCTGGTGAGACCCAGTACTTC,CAISRSGQGAGETQYF
NA,TRBJ1-2,TRBV19,TRBD1,TGTGCCAGTAGACGGGGACAGGGTGGTGGCTACACCTTC,CASRRGQGGGYTF
NA,TRBJ2-7,TRBV7-9,TRBD1,TGTGCCAGCAGAGGACAGGTTACCTACGAGCAGTACTTC,CASRGQVTYEQYF
NA,TRBJ2-1,TRBV4-3,NA,TGCGCCAGCAGCCAAGATGCCGGTCCCAATGAGCAGTTCTTC,CASSQDAGPNEQFF
NA,TRBJ2-7,TRBV29-1,NA,TGCAGCGTTCAGGACAGCTTAGCCTACGAGCAGTACTTC,CSVQDSLAYEQYF
NA,TRBJ1-6,TRBV7-6,NA,TGTGCCAGCAGCTTAGCCCCGGACTGGGAATCCCTCCACTTT,CASSLAPDWESLHF
NA,TRBJ1-1,TRBV7-9,NA,TGTGCCAGCAGCCCGCCCGGTCTAGGAGCTTTCTTT,CASSPPGLGAFF
NA,TRBJ1-1,TRBV19,NA,TGTGCCAGTAGGAGAGCGGGTCGAACTGAAGCTTTCTTT,CASRRAGRTEAFF
NA,TRBJ2-1,TRBV3-1/TRBV3-2,NA,TGTGCCAGCAGCCCCCCCGGACTGGACCACAATGAGCAGTTCTTC,CASSPPGLDHNEQFF
NA,TRBJ2-5,TRBV9,NA,TGTGCCAGCAGCTTTCAGGAGGGCAACGGAGAGACCCAGTACTTC,CASSFQEGNGETQYF
NA,TRBJ2-7,TRBV3-1/TRBV3-2,TRBD2,TGTGCCAGCAGCCAAGGACTAGCCGATGTCTACGAGCAGTACTTC,CASSQGLADVYEQYF
NA,TRBJ1-5,TRBV6-5,TRBD1,TGTGCCAGCAGTACCGACAGGGTTCGCAATCAGCCCCAGCATTTT,CASSTDRVRNQPQHF
NA,TRBJ2-1,TRBV2,TRBD2,TGTGCCAGCAGTGAAATGAGCGGGAGGGAGTATGAGCAGTTCTTC,CASSEMSGREYEQFF
NA,TRBJ2-6,TRBV25-1,NA,TGTGCCAGCAGTGAATATGGTGCTGGGGCCAACGTCCTGACTTTC,CASSEYGAGANVLTF
NA,TRBJ1-3,TRBV9,NA,TGTGCCAGCAGCGTATATCCTGGAAACACCATATATTTT,CASSVYPGNTIYF
NA,TRBJ1-2,TRBV14,TRBD1,TGTGCCAGCAGCCCGCAGGGGGCCCTCCTCTATGGCTACACCTTC,CASSPQGALLYGYTF
NA,TRBJ1-1,TRBV5-6,NA,TGTGCCAGCAGCTTAGAGACTGAAGCTTTCTTT,CASSLETEAFF
NA,TRBJ2-3,TRBV4-2,TRBD2,TGTGCCAGCAGCCAAGTGGGGGGGGATACGCAGTATTTT,CASSQVGGDTQYF
NA,TRBJ2-4,TRBV7-8,NA,TGTGCCAGCAGTGTGACATTTATTCCAAACATTCAGTACTTC,CASSVTFIPNIQYF
NA,TRBJ1-2,TRBV10-3,TRBD1,TGTGCCATCAGCGAGCTAACCGGGACAGCGAGCTATGGCTACACCTTC,CAISELTGTASYGYTF
NA,TRBJ2-3,TRBV5-4,TRBD2,TGTGCCAGCAGCTTACAGGCAACCGGACTAGCAGATACGCAGTATTTT,CASSLQATGLADTQYF
NA,TRBJ1-1,TRBV5-1,TRBD1,TGCGCCAGCAGCATTCGGACAGGGGGCACTGAAGCTTTCTTT,CASSIRTGGTEAFF
NA,TRBJ2-7,TRBV10-1,NA,TGCGCCAGCAGCGACTCCATTATTGGGGACGAGCAGTACTTC,CASSDSIIGDEQYF
NA,TRBJ2-3,TRBV29-1,TRBD2,TGCAGCGTCGTCCGACTAGCAGGACTGGCAGATACGCAGTATTTT,CSVVRLAGLADTQYF
NA,TRBJ1-1,TRBV30,TRBD1,TGTGCCTGGAGTCTACAGGGGGCGGCCGAAGCTTTCTTT,CAWSLQGAAEAFF
NA,TRBJ2-1,TRBV15,TRBD2,TGTGCCACCAGCAGAGACCAAGCGGGAGGGGGCAATGAGCAGTTCTTC,CATSRDQAGGGNEQFF
NA,TRBJ2-5,TRBV6-2/TRBV6-3,NA,TGTGCCAGCAGTGAGACGGAACAAGAGACCCAGTACTTC,CASSETEQETQYF
NA,TRBJ1-3,TRBV5-1,NA,TGCGCCAGCAGCTTAACTGGGAACACCATATATTTT,CASSLTGNTIYF
NA,TRBJ1-3,TRBV3-1/TRBV3-2,NA,TGTGCCAGCAGCCTACGTCTCAGGGACTCTGGAAACACCATATATTTT,CASSLRLRDSGNTIYF
NA,TRBJ1-3,TRBV4-1,NA,TGCGCCAGCAGCCCACTGACAGACTCTGGAAACACCATATATTTT,CASSPLTDSGNTIYF
NA,TRBJ1-4,TRBV19,NA,TGTGCCACTTCAATCGCACTGGCGGCTGAAAAACTGTTTTTT,CATSIALAAEKLFF
NA,TRBJ2-7,TRBV5-1,TRBD1,TGCGCCAGCAGCCAATTGGGACAGGGCTCCTACGAGCAGTACTTC,CASSQLGQGSYEQYF
NA,TRBJ1-2,TRBV18,TRBD1,TGTGCCAGCTCAGGGGACAGGGGCGGCTACACCTTC,CASSGDRGGYTF
NA,TRBJ1-1,TRBV9,NA,TGTGCCAGCAGCGTAGCAGGATACACTGAAGCTTTCTTT,CASSVAGYTEAFF